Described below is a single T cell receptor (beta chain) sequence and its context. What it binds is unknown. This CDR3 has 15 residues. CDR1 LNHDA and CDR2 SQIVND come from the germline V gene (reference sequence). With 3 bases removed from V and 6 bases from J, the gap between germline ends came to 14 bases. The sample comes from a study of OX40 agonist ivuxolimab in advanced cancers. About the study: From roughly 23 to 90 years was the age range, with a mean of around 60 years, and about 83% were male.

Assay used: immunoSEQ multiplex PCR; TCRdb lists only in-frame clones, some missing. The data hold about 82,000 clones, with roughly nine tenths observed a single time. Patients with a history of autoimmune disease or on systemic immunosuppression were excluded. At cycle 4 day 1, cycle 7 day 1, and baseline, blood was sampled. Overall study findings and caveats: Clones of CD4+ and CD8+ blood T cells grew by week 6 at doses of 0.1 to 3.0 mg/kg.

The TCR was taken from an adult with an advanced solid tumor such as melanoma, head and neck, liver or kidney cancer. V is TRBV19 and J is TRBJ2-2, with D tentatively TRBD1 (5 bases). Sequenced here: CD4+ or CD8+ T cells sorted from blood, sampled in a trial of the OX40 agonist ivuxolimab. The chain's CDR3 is CASSIPQGSAGELFF. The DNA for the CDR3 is TGTGCCAGTAGTATTCCTCAGGGATCGGCCGGGGAGCTGTTTTTT.